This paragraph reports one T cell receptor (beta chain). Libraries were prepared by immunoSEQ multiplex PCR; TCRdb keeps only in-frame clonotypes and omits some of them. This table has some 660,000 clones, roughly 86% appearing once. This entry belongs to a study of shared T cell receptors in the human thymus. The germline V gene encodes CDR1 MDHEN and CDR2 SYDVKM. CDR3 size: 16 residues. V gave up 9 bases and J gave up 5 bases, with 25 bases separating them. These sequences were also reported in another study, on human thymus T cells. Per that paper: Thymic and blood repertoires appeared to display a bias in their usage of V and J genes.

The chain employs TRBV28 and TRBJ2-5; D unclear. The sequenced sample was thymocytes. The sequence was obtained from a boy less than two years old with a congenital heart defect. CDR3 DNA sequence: TGTGCCAGTACGGAAGGTCAGGTCACACAAAGCGAGACCCAGTACTTC. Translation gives CASTEGQVTQSETQYF.